The rows below give T cell receptor beta chains drawn from one sample of a study of blood T cells in healthy people across ages. TCRdb itself ran the 5' RACE reads through MiXCR, one entry per CDR3 protein. The repertoire holds fewer than 800,000 distinct CDR3 sequences, with about 21% as singletons. Sequencing input: blood. The receptor source for this set is a man between 65 and 85 years old in good health. Both conserved end residues are trimmed from each CDR3.

V: TRBV7-2; J: .; CDR3: ASSLAFTSGQETQY
V: TRBV7-9; J: TRBJ1-6; CDR3: ASSLDPARATLH
V: TRBV20-1; J: TRBJ1-4; CDR3: SAPWEGSTNEKLF
V: TRBV20-1; J: TRBJ1-3; CDR3: SARIGRAGNTIY
V: TRBV20-1; J: TRBJ2-5; CDR3: SALGQGVETQY
V: TRBV6-6; J: TRBJ2-5; CDR3: ASQGAQETQY
V: TRBV11-2; J: TRBJ2-4; CDR3: ASSLGGLAVKNIQY
V: TRBV28; J: TRBJ2-7; CDR3: ASISGGGPSYEQY
V: TRBV5-1; J: TRBJ1-4; CDR3: ASSPQTGEGEKLF
V: TRBV4-1; J: TRBJ2-6; CDR3: ASSQAWREMSGANVLT
V: TRBV30; J: TRBJ2-1; CDR3: AWSRRRSYNEQF
V: TRBV15; J: .; CDR3: ATSRDAGTYNEQF
V: TRBV25-1; J: TRBJ1-2; CDR3: ASSESDGLYGYT
V: TRBV6-1; J: TRBJ2-1; CDR3: ASSEGGTASYNEQF
V: TRBV3-1; J: TRBJ1-2; CDR3: ASSQDQGFGGYT
V: TRBV9; J: TRBJ2-3; CDR3: ASSVGAGPYTDTQY
V: TRBV20-1; J: TRBJ1-1; CDR3: SARRTGIPEAF
V: TRBV3-1; J: TRBJ2-1; CDR3: ASTGGAGNYNEQF
V: TRBV6-1; J: TRBJ1-2; CDR3: ASRSGDLIYGYT
V: TRBV5-1; J: TRBJ2-2; CDR3: ASSSSRGLGTGELF
V: TRBV3-1; J: TRBJ1-1; CDR3: ASSQSQDMNTEAF
V: TRBV24-1; J: TRBJ2-5; CDR3: ATSDTRGRETQY
V: TRBV5-1; J: TRBJ2-2; CDR3: ASSPAGEDTGELF
V: TRBV28; J: TRBJ2-5; CDR3: ASSPTSGRGKETQY
V: TRBV4-3; J: TRBJ2-5; CDR3: ASSQESGATQY
V: TRBV29-1; J: TRBJ2-7; CDR3: SVERGYEQY
V: TRBV4-1; J: TRBJ2-7; CDR3: ASSQPRGRDTLSYEQY
V: TRBV11-2; J: TRBJ1-6; CDR3: ASSLRTNSPLH
V: TRBV7-7; J: TRBJ2-5; CDR3: ASSLALAGGVTQY
V: TRBV29-1; J: TRBJ2-5; CDR3: SVRTGQYQETQY
V: TRBV11-2; J: TRBJ2-5; CDR3: ASGPQETQY
V: TRBV10-3; J: .; CDR3: AISVSGSAYEQY
V: TRBV28; J: TRBJ2-5; CDR3: ASSLSLGADRKETQY
V: TRBV3-1; J: .; CDR3: ASSQGTTGERGEQY
V: TRBV12-3/TRBV12-4; J: TRBJ1-1; CDR3: ASTALTGTEAF
V: TRBV4-2; J: TRBJ1-2; CDR3: ASSQDRQGADGYT
V: TRBV20-1; J: TRBJ2-1; CDR3: SAATSGRVNEQF
V: TRBV6-5; J: TRBJ2-3; CDR3: ASSYLTGDLVDTQY
V: TRBV28; J: TRBJ2-3; CDR3: ASSTQGFHTQY
V: TRBV18; J: TRBJ2-1; CDR3: ASSPALAGSYNEQF